These T cell receptor beta chains were read from a single sample in a study of memory CD4+ T cells and cytomegalovirus serostatus. Data came from immunoSEQ multiplex PCR; TCRdb stores just in-frame clones and leaves some out. The repertoire holds over 75,000 clones, with over 70% as singletons. Sequencing was done on a sample of memory CD4+ T cells from blood. Every receptor here comes from an adult in good health and CMV-seropositive. CDR3s include the opening cysteine and the closing phenylalanine or tryptophan. Each record gives: V gene, clone size, J gene, D gene, CDR3 DNA, CDR3 protein. The D gene is left open where the match is weak. The listing skips clone size in some rows; elsewhere it reads once, few, many or a size class.

>TRBV5-6|-|TRBJ2-1|TRBD2
TGTGCCAGCAGCTTTTCTAGCGGGTTTTACAATGAGCAGTTCTTC
CASSFSSGFYNEQFF
>TRBV6-5|-|TRBJ2-3|-
TGTGCCAGCAGTTACAGTGCTAATTCGGGCACAGATACGCAGTATTTT
CASSYSANSGTDTQYF
>TRBV19|-|TRBJ2-1|-
TGTGCCAGTAGTAAAGGGGGGAAGGACAATGAGCAGTTCTTC
CASSKGGKDNEQFF
>TRBV6-5|few|TRBJ1-1|-
TGTGCCAGCAGTTACTCCGACGGTCTGGAGACTTTCTTT
CASSYSDGLETFF
>TRBV19|-|TRBJ1-1|TRBD1
TGTGCCAGTAGTAAACCGGGACAGGGAAAAACTGAAGCTTTCTTT
CASSKPGQGKTEAFF
>TRBV7-9|-|TRBJ2-5|TRBD2
TGTGCCAGCAGCTTAGCGCTAAGCGGGAGAGAGACCCAGTACTTC
CASSLALSGRETQYF
>TRBV10-1|-|TRBJ2-1|-
TGCGCCAGCAGTGTCGCGGGGAAAAACAATGAGCAGTTCTTC
CASSVAGKNNEQFF
>TRBV7-3|-|TRBJ2-3|-
TGTGCCAGCAGCTCGACCGGGGATTTCCGGGATACGCAGTATTTT
CASSSTGDFRDTQYF
>TRBV28|-|TRBJ2-2|TRBD2
TGTGCCAGCAGATACATACTAGCGCCCGCGAACACCGGGGAGCTGTTTTTT
CASRYILAPANTGELFF
>TRBV6-5|-|TRBJ1-3|-
TGTGCCAGCAGTTACTCTCTGGGATCTGGAAACACCATATATTTT
CASSYSLGSGNTIYF
>TRBV7-3|-|TRBJ2-2|-
TGTGCCAGCAGTAGAACGAACACCGGGGAGCTGTTTTTT
CASSRTNTGELFF
>TRBV29-1|-|TRBJ2-7|TRBD1
TGCAGCGCTGATGGACAGGGAGGCTACGAGCAGTACTTC
CSADGQGGYEQYF
>TRBV9|-|TRBJ2-7|TRBD2
TGTGCCAGCAGCGTAGGCCTAGCGGGAAACGAGCAGTACTTC
CASSVGLAGNEQYF
>TRBV5-4|-|TRBJ2-5|TRBD1
TGTGCCAGCAGCTCGGCAGGGGGAAGGCAAGAGACCCAGTACTTC
CASSSAGGRQETQYF
>TRBV19|-|TRBJ1-2|-
TGTGCCAGTAGTTCCACCGGGACCGACTATGGCTACACCTTC
CASSSTGTDYGYTF
>TRBV19|once|TRBJ2-2|TRBD1
TGTGCCAGTAGTCCCCGACAGGGGACCACCGGGGAGCTGTTTTTT
CASSPRQGTTGELFF
>TRBV11-1|few|TRBJ2-5|-
TGTGCCAGCAGGGCTAAAACACCGCCGAGACTGGGAGAACAAGAGACCCAGTACTTC
CASRAKTPPRLGEQETQYF
>TRBV29-1|once|TRBJ2-1|TRBD2
TGCAGCGCTACCTCTAGCGGGAGATTCAATGAGCAGTTCTTC
CSATSSGRFNEQFF
>TRBV13|-|TRBJ2-1|TRBD2
TGTGCCAGCAGCTCATCGACTAGCGGGAGCAATGAGCAGTTCTTC
CASSSSTSGSNEQFF
>TRBV2|few|TRBJ1-1|TRBD1
TGTGCCGGGACAGGGGGAGGAAAAACTGAAGCTTTCTTT
CAGTGGGKTEAFF
>TRBV25-1|-|TRBJ2-2|-
TGTGCCAGCAGTGAACGGGGGACGGGCGGGGAGCTGTTTTTT
CASSERGTGGELFF
>TRBV14|-|TRBJ2-7|-
TGTGCCAGCAGCCGGTCAGGGAACTACGAGCAGTACTTC
CASSRSGNYEQYF
>TRBV28|-|TRBJ2-7|-
TGTGCCAGCAGTTTATTTTCCCCCAGGGATCCTCGCGAGCAGTACTTC
CASSLFSPRDPREQYF
>TRBV18|-|TRBJ1-4|-
TGTGCCAGCTCCCCAGGGTCCCGGACGGAAAAACTGTTTTTT
CASSPGSRTEKLFF
>TRBV11-1|-|TRBJ2-5|-
TGTGCCAGCAGCTTAGTTCAGGGGCCCCCCGCATCCCAAGAGACCCAGTACTTC
CASSLVQGPPASQETQYF
>TRBV2|once|TRBJ2-1|TRBD2
TGTGCCAGCAGTGAACCGCCTAGCGGGAACTACAATGAGCAGTTCTTC
CASSEPPSGNYNEQFF
>TRBV7-9|once|TRBJ2-6|-
TGTGCCAGCAGCTTTTCCGCGAGCTCTGGGGCCAACGTCCTGACTTTC
CASSFSASSGANVLTF
>TRBV6-1|few|TRBJ2-5|-
TGTGCCAGCAGTGCAAGGGGGGGTAAAGAGACCCAGTACTTC
CASSARGGKETQYF
>TRBV5-4|-|TRBJ1-1|-
TGTGCCAGCTTTAGAGACCGGACGGGAGCCACTGAAGCTTTCTTT
CASFRDRTGATEAFF
>TRBV5-1|-|TRBJ1-3|-
TGCGCCAGCAGCTTGGAGCGGGGGCACGGAAACACCATATATTTT
CASSLERGHGNTIYF
>TRBV7-2|-|TRBJ2-5|-
TGTGCCAGCAGCTTGGGTCTCCAAGAGACCCAGTACTTC
CASSLGLQETQYF
>TRBV5-1|-|TRBJ2-2|-
TGCGCCAGCAGCTTGGGTCCACAGGGAGCGAACACCGGGGAGCTGTTTTTT
CASSLGPQGANTGELFF
>TRBV19|-|TRBJ1-2|-
TGTGCCAGTAGTTCAGGGGATAACTATGGCTACACCTTC
CASSSGDNYGYTF
>TRBV11-3|-|TRBJ1-3|TRBD1
TGTGCCAGCAGCTCCGGGACAGCCCTATCTGGAAACACCATATATTTT
CASSSGTALSGNTIYF
>TRBV5-1|few|TRBJ1-4|TRBD1
TGCGCCAGCAGCTTGCGGGGGACAGATGGAAAACTGTTTTTT
CASSLRGTDGKLFF
>TRBV6-5|-|TRBJ1-1|-
TGTGCCAGCAGTTACCCTCCACAGGCTTTCTTT
CASSYPPQAFF
>TRBV6-1|few|TRBJ2-1|-
TGTGCCAGCACCGAACGGGGTCCCCGGTTCTTC
CASTERGPRFF
>TRBV5-4|-|TRBJ2-4|TRBD2
TGTGCCAGCAGCCAAAGCGGGGGTTTAGCCAAAAACATTCAGTACTTC
CASSQSGGLAKNIQYF
>TRBV7-2|-|TRBJ2-7|TRBD2
TGTGCCAGCAGCCCACTGAAGCGGGAGTCAACCTACGAGCAGTACTTC
CASSPLKRESTYEQYF
>TRBV30|-|TRBJ1-2|TRBD1
TGTGGTCTGAGCTCTGGACAGGGAATTTATGGCTACACCTTC
CGLSSGQGIYGYTF